This TCR beta chain derives from a study of T cells in Graves' hyperthyroidism and ophthalmopathy. At the level of the study: Peripheral blood samples were taken at initial diagnosis, prior to any treatment. Whole-study findings and limits: Ophthalmopathy, as predicted by the model, came a median about seven months after the prediction.

In the ophthalmopathy cohort, Clinical Activity Score was at least 3, NOSPECS grade at least 4, and duration under 3 months. The V gene lost 2 bases and the J gene lost 10 bases, with 9 bases spanning the gap. Per germline, CDR1 DFQATT and CDR2 SNEGSKA (reference sequence). The CDR3 length is 11 residues. Comments on this clonotype: The antigen is not known. A read error may explain this, as a much larger clone is one base away.

Regions amplified from RNA transcripts were the TCR beta CDR3 regions. HTBI primers were the set used in a first-round RT-PCR of the TCR CDR3. TCRdb reprocessed the multiplex PCR reads via MiXCR and lists one record per CDR3 protein. The repertoire holds around 540,000 distinct CDR3 sequences, with 15% to 20% as singletons. Specimen: blood. The V call is TRBV20-1, the J call TRBJ2-1; D is uncertain. This sequence originates from a woman aged 25-40 years with Graves' ophthalmopathy. The CDR3 bases are TGCAGTGCTAGACTGGTAGACGAGCAGTTCTTC. It specifies CSARLVDEQFF.